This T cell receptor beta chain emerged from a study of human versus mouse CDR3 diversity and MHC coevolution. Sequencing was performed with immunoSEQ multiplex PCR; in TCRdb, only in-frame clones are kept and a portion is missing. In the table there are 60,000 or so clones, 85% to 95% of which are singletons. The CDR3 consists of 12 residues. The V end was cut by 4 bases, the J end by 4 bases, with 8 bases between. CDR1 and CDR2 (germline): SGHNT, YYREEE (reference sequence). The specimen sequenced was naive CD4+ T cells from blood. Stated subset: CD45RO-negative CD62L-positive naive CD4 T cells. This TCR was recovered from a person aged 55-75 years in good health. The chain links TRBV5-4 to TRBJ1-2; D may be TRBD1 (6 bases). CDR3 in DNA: TGTGCCAGCAGCCCGGACAGCTATGGCTACACCTTC. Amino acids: CASSPDSYGYTF.